The clone carrying this T cell receptor beta chain was found a few times. Produced via immunoSEQ multiplex PCR; TCRdb's table is partial and in-frame only. This sample has approximately 98,000 clones, with just over 70% found just once. The data are from a study of blood T cell repertoires in COVID-19. CDR1 and CDR2 from the germline V gene are MDHEN and SYDVKM. Trimming took 5 bases from V and 5 from J, leaving 15 bases between them. This CDR3 is built from 14 residues. Sequencing input: peripheral blood. V and J are TRBV28 and TRBJ1-1; D is unclear. The source of this sequence is a woman between 35 and 50 years old with acute or convalescent COVID-19. The CDR3: CASSPPTRITEAFF. As DNA, the CDR3 is TGTGCCAGCAGTCCCCCCACGAGGATTACTGAAGCTTTCTTT.